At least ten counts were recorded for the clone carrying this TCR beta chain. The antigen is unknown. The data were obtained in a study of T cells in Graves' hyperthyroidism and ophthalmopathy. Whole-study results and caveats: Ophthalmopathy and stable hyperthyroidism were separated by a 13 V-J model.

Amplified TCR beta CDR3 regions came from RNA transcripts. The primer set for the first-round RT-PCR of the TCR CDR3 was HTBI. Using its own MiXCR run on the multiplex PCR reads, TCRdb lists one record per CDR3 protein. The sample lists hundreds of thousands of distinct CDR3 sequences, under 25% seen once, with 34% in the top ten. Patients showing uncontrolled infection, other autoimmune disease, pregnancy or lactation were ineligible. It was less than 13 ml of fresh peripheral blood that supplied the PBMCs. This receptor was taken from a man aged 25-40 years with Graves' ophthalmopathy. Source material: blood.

The DNA for the CDR3 is TGTGCCAGCAGTTTGGTTCCTGGCTACAATGAGCAGTTCTTC. This translates into CASSLVPGYNEQFF. V usage is TRBV28 and J usage is TRBJ2-1; D gene unclear. CDR1 MDHEN and CDR2 SYDVKM come from the germline V gene. The V and J ends lost 3 bases and 3 bases respectively, with 9 bases between them. The CDR3 runs 14 residues.